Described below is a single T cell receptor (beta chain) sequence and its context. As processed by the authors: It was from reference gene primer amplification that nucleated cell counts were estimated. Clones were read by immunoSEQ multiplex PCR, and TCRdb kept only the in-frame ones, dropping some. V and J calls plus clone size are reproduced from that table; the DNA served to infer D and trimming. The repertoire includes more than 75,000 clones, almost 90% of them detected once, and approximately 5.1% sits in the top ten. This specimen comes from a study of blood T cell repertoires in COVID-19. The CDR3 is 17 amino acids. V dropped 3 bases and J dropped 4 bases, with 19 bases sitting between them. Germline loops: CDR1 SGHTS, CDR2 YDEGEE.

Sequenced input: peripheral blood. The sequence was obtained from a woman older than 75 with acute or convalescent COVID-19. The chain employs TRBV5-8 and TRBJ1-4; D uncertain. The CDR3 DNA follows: TGTGCCAGCAGCTGGCGATTCGGGGTTGGGAATAATGAAAAACTGTTTTTT. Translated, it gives CASSWRFGVGNNEKLFF.